Listed below are T cell receptor beta chains from one sample, sequenced in a study of T cells expressing NK-cell markers. TCRdb re-called the 5' RACE reads and gives one entry per CDR3 protein, without DNA. The sample spans some 110,000 distinct CDR3 sequences; the ten largest clones claim roughly 20%. Sequencing was done on a sample of blood T cells: a sorted CD56 or NKG2C T cell subset, CD4+ or CD8+ T cells, or bulk PBMC T cells (not recorded which). The receptors were sampled from a woman aged 18 to 75 in good health. The CDR3 runs from the conserved cysteine through the conserved F or W.

>TRBV10-3|TRBJ2-4
CAIGVEWQGKNIQYF
>TRBV7-2|TRBJ1-5
CASSFTGLGQPQHF
>TRBV4-1|TRBJ1-4
CATREVLSGKLFF
>TRBV7-2|TRBJ2-5
CASSLFGQGPQETQYF
>TRBV19|TRBJ1-5
CASISGGAANQPQHF
>TRBV4-2|TRBJ2-7
CASSLVTSPDEQYF
>TRBV6-1|TRBJ2-2
CASSEAASGTGELFF
>TRBV19|TRBJ2-3
CASSAGITDTQYF
>TRBV28|TRBJ2-1
CASSLLGHLLNEQFF
>TRBV7-8|TRBJ2-1
CASSLVLAGENEQFF
>TRBV12-5|TRBJ1-1
CASGFGQNTEAFF
>TRBV7-8|TRBJ1-5
CASSLGQLNQPQHF
>TRBV11-3|TRBJ2-1
CASSSPDDLPGEQFF
>TRBV20-1|TRBJ2-3
CSARAATSGSHDTQYF
>TRBV7-6|TRBJ1-4
CASSPRDSPNEKLFF
>TRBV29-1|TRBJ2-1
CSVGTASRGIF
>TRBV2|TRBJ2-6
CASSEGHRGPGANVLTF